This T cell receptor (beta chain) was found in a study of T-cell memory formation after mild COVID-19. Across the whole study: There were largely donor-specific TCR clusters. Regarding the study as a whole: Some clones that responded turned up in pre-infection memory, which suggests that cross-reactive memory joined in. Among clones peaking at day 37 in the second wave, SARS-CoV-2 specificity remained unconfirmed. Mostly located in CM and EM were contracting CD4+ clones, with contracting CD8+ clones located in EMRA.

Concerning this clonotype: Its matching antigen is unknown.

TCRdb ran MiXCR on the 5' RACE reads and lists one entry per CDR3 protein. This table has roughly 300,000 distinct CDR3 sequences, approximately 14% appearing once. This TCR was recovered from a man younger than 30 who had mild COVID-19 (a few samples of this study predate the infection). Cell type and time point are not known. Source material: PBMCs or a T cell subset sorted from them (not recorded which).

CDR3 residues: CASSFTPGGPSDTQYF. The CDR3 DNA reads TGTGCCAGCAGCTTCACCCCCGGGGGGCCTTCAGATACGCAGTATTTT. This chain connects TRBV7-9 to TRBJ2-3, with TRBD2 as a possible D gene (7 bases). The germline gives CDR1 SEHNR, CDR2 FQNEAQ (reference sequence). V was clipped by 3 bases and J by 4 bases, with 17 bases between them. CDR3 length: 16 amino acids.